The T cell receptor beta chain described here comes from a study of blood T cell repertoires in COVID-19. Germline loops: CDR1 MNHEY, CDR2 SMNVEV (reference sequence). The CDR3 loop spans 14 amino acids. J lost 2 bases, V lost 4 bases, and 5 bases had no gene match. Produced via immunoSEQ multiplex PCR; TCRdb's table is partial and in-frame only. The repertoire holds more than 65,000 clones, with about 89% as singletons. The sequence was collected from a man aged 50-60 years with acute or convalescent COVID-19. V usage is TRBV27 and J usage is TRBJ2-7, with TRBD1 identical over 7 bases. Sequences were obtained from peripheral blood. CDR3 in amino acids: CASSSLTGPYEQYF. As DNA, the CDR3 is TGTGCCAGCAGTTCCCTGACAGGGCCCTACGAGCAGTACTTC.